The rows below give T cell receptor beta chains drawn from one sample of a study of blood T cell repertoires in COVID-19. Here immunoSEQ multiplex PCR was the method, and the copy in TCRdb shows in-frame clones only, minus some. Of around 200,000 clones listed, roughly nine tenths were seen once; the top ten hold about a fifth. Source material: peripheral blood. The source is a man aged 65 to 79 with active or convalescent COVID-19. CDR3s include the opening cysteine and the closing phenylalanine or tryptophan. Fields, in order: J gene, D gene, V gene, clone size, CDR3 DNA, CDR3 protein. D genes are given only for firm matches. Clone size, where shown, is once, few, many, or a class for clones that have expanded.

j_call: TRBJ2-2; d_call: TRBD2; v_call: TRBV28; clone_size: once; cdr3_nt: TGTGCCAGCAGACTAGCGGGAGGCACCGGGGAGCTGTTTTTT; cdr3_aa: CASRLAGGTGELFF
j_call: TRBJ2-7; d_call: .; v_call: TRBV19; clone_size: .; cdr3_nt: TGTGCCAGTAGTCAGCAGAGGAGCTCCTACGAGCAGTACTTC; cdr3_aa: CASSQQRSSYEQYF
j_call: TRBJ2-1; d_call: .; v_call: TRBV6-5; clone_size: .; cdr3_nt: TGTGCCAGCAGTTACCAGGGGACCCTCTCCAATGAGCAGTTCTTC; cdr3_aa: CASSYQGTLSNEQFF
j_call: TRBJ1-4; d_call: TRBD1; v_call: TRBV29-1; clone_size: .; cdr3_nt: TGCAGCGCGGGACAGGGATCAACTAATGAAAAACTGTTTTTT; cdr3_aa: CSAGQGSTNEKLFF
j_call: TRBJ1-5; d_call: .; v_call: TRBV7-8; clone_size: .; cdr3_nt: TGTGCCAGCAGCTCTACCTGGGGCGCTTACAATCAGCCCCAGCATTTT; cdr3_aa: CASSSTWGAYNQPQHF
j_call: TRBJ2-5; d_call: TRBD2; v_call: TRBV9; clone_size: .; cdr3_nt: TGTGCCAGCAGCGCGGGAGGGGGGGACCAAGAGACCCAGTACTTC; cdr3_aa: CASSAGGGDQETQYF
j_call: TRBJ1-6; d_call: TRBD1; v_call: TRBV6-4; clone_size: .; cdr3_nt: TGTGCCAGCAGTGAACTCGGACAGGGCGGAAATTCACCCCTCCACTTT; cdr3_aa: CASSELGQGGNSPLHF
j_call: TRBJ1-4; d_call: TRBD1; v_call: TRBV7-9; clone_size: once; cdr3_nt: TGTGCCAGCAGCCCCCAGGGGGGATCAACTAATGAAAAACTGTTTTTT; cdr3_aa: CASSPQGGSTNEKLFF
j_call: TRBJ2-3; d_call: TRBD2; v_call: TRBV20-1; clone_size: .; cdr3_nt: TGCAGTGCTAGTCTAGCGGGGGGTAGGACAGATACGCAGTATTTT; cdr3_aa: CSASLAGGRTDTQYF
j_call: TRBJ1-2; d_call: .; v_call: TRBV6-2/TRBV6-3; clone_size: .; cdr3_nt: TGTGCCAGCAGTGAGGGTTGGGATGGCTACACCTTC; cdr3_aa: CASSEGWDGYTF
j_call: TRBJ2-1; d_call: .; v_call: TRBV5-1; clone_size: .; cdr3_nt: TGCGCCAGCAGCTTGGACCAACAAAAGCAGTTCTTC; cdr3_aa: CASSLDQQKQFF
j_call: TRBJ2-7; d_call: .; v_call: TRBV7-3; clone_size: once; cdr3_nt: TGTGCCAGCAGCTTAGGCGGGTTCTCCTACGAGCAGTACTTC; cdr3_aa: CASSLGGFSYEQYF
j_call: TRBJ1-5; d_call: TRBD1; v_call: TRBV5-1; clone_size: once; cdr3_nt: TGCGCCAGCAGCCACGGACAGGGAACCCAGCCCCAGCATTTT; cdr3_aa: CASSHGQGTQPQHF
j_call: TRBJ1-2; d_call: TRBD1; v_call: TRBV5-1; clone_size: .; cdr3_nt: TGCGCCAGCAGCTTGGTACCAGGGGGCTATGGCTACACCTTC; cdr3_aa: CASSLVPGGYGYTF
j_call: TRBJ2-7; d_call: TRBD2; v_call: TRBV28; clone_size: once; cdr3_nt: TGTGCCAGCAGTTTAAGGCCGGGTAGCGGGAAGATCTACGAGCAGTACTTC; cdr3_aa: CASSLRPGSGKIYEQYF
j_call: TRBJ2-3; d_call: TRBD1; v_call: TRBV28; clone_size: .; cdr3_nt: TGTGCCAGCAGTTTGGAGCCCCCGGGACAGTTCACAGATACGCAGTATTTT; cdr3_aa: CASSLEPPGQFTDTQYF
j_call: TRBJ1-5; d_call: TRBD1; v_call: TRBV9; clone_size: .; cdr3_nt: TGTGCCAGCAGCGTAGCTAGAACAGGGGGTTTCAATCAGCCCCAGCATTTT; cdr3_aa: CASSVARTGGFNQPQHF
j_call: TRBJ1-2; d_call: TRBD1; v_call: TRBV5-1; clone_size: .; cdr3_nt: TGCGCCAGCAGCAGCGGGTACAGGGGGCGGAACTATGGCTACACCTTC; cdr3_aa: CASSSGYRGRNYGYTF
j_call: TRBJ1-5; d_call: TRBD1; v_call: TRBV6-2/TRBV6-3; clone_size: .; cdr3_nt: TGTGCCAGCAGCCTCACAGGGGACCAGCCCCAGCATTTT; cdr3_aa: CASSLTGDQPQHF
j_call: TRBJ1-2; d_call: .; v_call: TRBV28; clone_size: once; cdr3_nt: TGTGCCAGCAATCAACAGGTGATAAACTATGGCTACACCTTC; cdr3_aa: CASNQQVINYGYTF
j_call: TRBJ1-5; d_call: .; v_call: TRBV9; clone_size: .; cdr3_nt: TGTGCCAGCAGCGGTACGGGGGATCAGCCCCAGCATTTT; cdr3_aa: CASSGTGDQPQHF
j_call: TRBJ1-5; d_call: .; v_call: TRBV18; clone_size: .; cdr3_nt: TGTGCCAGCTCACCAAGTCGGAATCAGCCCCAGCATTTT; cdr3_aa: CASSPSRNQPQHF
j_call: TRBJ2-1; d_call: TRBD1; v_call: TRBV10-3; clone_size: .; cdr3_nt: TGTGCCATCAGTGACAGACAGGGGATCTACAATGAGCAGTTCTTC; cdr3_aa: CAISDRQGIYNEQFF
j_call: TRBJ1-1; d_call: .; v_call: TRBV28; clone_size: .; cdr3_nt: TGTGCCAGCAGTTTGGAGGGATCAAGGACTGAAGCTTTCTTT; cdr3_aa: CASSLEGSRTEAFF
j_call: TRBJ2-7; d_call: TRBD2; v_call: TRBV6-5; clone_size: once; cdr3_nt: TGTGCCAGCAGTTCCACTCGGGGAGGGGACCTCAAGCAGTACTTC; cdr3_aa: CASSSTRGGDLKQYF
j_call: TRBJ1-1; d_call: .; v_call: TRBV19; clone_size: .; cdr3_nt: TGTGCCAGTAGTCCTCATGGGGCAGGCTATACTGAAGCTTTCTTT; cdr3_aa: CASSPHGAGYTEAFF
j_call: TRBJ1-2; d_call: TRBD1; v_call: TRBV5-1; clone_size: .; cdr3_nt: TGCGCCAGCAACCCGGGGCAGGGGGAATATGGCTACACCTTC; cdr3_aa: CASNPGQGEYGYTF
j_call: TRBJ1-5; d_call: .; v_call: TRBV28; clone_size: .; cdr3_nt: TGTGCCAGCAGTTTGGTCCGGGGAAATCAGCCCCAGCATTTT; cdr3_aa: CASSLVRGNQPQHF
j_call: TRBJ2-1; d_call: TRBD2; v_call: TRBV28; clone_size: once; cdr3_nt: TGTGCCAGCAGTTCAGGCGGTAGCGGGGTCTACAATGAGCAGTTCTTC; cdr3_aa: CASSSGGSGVYNEQFF
j_call: TRBJ1-5; d_call: .; v_call: TRBV28; clone_size: .; cdr3_nt: TGTGCCAGCAGTTTACGACTGATGAATAGCAATCAGCCCCAGCATTTT; cdr3_aa: CASSLRLMNSNQPQHF
j_call: TRBJ1-4; d_call: .; v_call: TRBV6-1; clone_size: .; cdr3_nt: TGTGCCAGCAGTGAAGGCAGGGGCCCTTCTAATGAAAAACTGTTTTTT; cdr3_aa: CASSEGRGPSNEKLFF
j_call: TRBJ1-2; d_call: .; v_call: TRBV19; clone_size: .; cdr3_nt: TGTGCCAGTAAGAAGACAGGAGAAAACTATGGCTACACCTTC; cdr3_aa: CASKKTGENYGYTF
j_call: TRBJ1-5; d_call: .; v_call: TRBV28; clone_size: .; cdr3_nt: TGTGCCAGCAGCTCCAGGGCCGGTGCCAATCAGCCCCAGCATTTT; cdr3_aa: CASSSRAGANQPQHF
j_call: TRBJ2-1; d_call: .; v_call: TRBV28; clone_size: .; cdr3_nt: TGTGCCAGCAGTTTACGGGTGGGTCTAGCGACCTCCGAGGATGAGCAGTTCTTC; cdr3_aa: CASSLRVGLATSEDEQFF
j_call: TRBJ1-1; d_call: .; v_call: TRBV2; clone_size: .; cdr3_nt: TGTGCCAGCAAGGACTTCCTCGATGATGCTTTCTTT; cdr3_aa: CASKDFLDDAFF
j_call: TRBJ2-1; d_call: TRBD2; v_call: TRBV13; clone_size: .; cdr3_nt: TGTGCCAGCAGCTCCCTCAACGGGAGGATCTCCTACAATGAGCAGTTCTTC; cdr3_aa: CASSSLNGRISYNEQFF
j_call: TRBJ2-5; d_call: .; v_call: TRBV7-3; clone_size: .; cdr3_nt: TGTGCCAGCAGCTTAACTGCCGCGACTTGGGAGACCCAGTACTTC; cdr3_aa: CASSLTAATWETQYF
j_call: TRBJ1-2; d_call: .; v_call: TRBV7-8; clone_size: .; cdr3_nt: TGTGCCAGCAGCTTAGACGGTGGTCTAAGCTCCTATGGCTACACCTTC; cdr3_aa: CASSLDGGLSSYGYTF
j_call: TRBJ1-1; d_call: .; v_call: TRBV5-6; clone_size: once; cdr3_nt: TGTGCCAGCTTCTTGCGGGCACCCACCTTGAACACTGAAGCTTTCTTT; cdr3_aa: CASFLRAPTLNTEAFF
j_call: TRBJ2-5; d_call: .; v_call: TRBV7-6; clone_size: .; cdr3_nt: TGTGCCAGCAGCCCTACCGGCGGTCTAGGGGGTACAACCCAGTACTTC; cdr3_aa: CASSPTGGLGGTTQYF
j_call: TRBJ2-1; d_call: .; v_call: TRBV7-7; clone_size: once; cdr3_nt: TGTGCTAGCAGCCCGGGGGACGGGTCCTACAATGAGCAGTTCTTC; cdr3_aa: CASSPGDGSYNEQFF
j_call: TRBJ2-6; d_call: .; v_call: TRBV7-2; clone_size: .; cdr3_nt: TGTGCCAGCAGTTCCACTAGGGCTGGGGCCAACGTCCTGACTTTC; cdr3_aa: CASSSTRAGANVLTF
j_call: TRBJ1-4; d_call: TRBD1; v_call: TRBV5-6; clone_size: .; cdr3_nt: TGTGCCAGCAGCTTCGACAGGGTGGCCGGGAAACTGTTTTTT; cdr3_aa: CASSFDRVAGKLFF
j_call: TRBJ2-2; d_call: TRBD1; v_call: TRBV5-1; clone_size: .; cdr3_nt: TGCGCCAGCAACGATCCCGGGACAGGGTCCGGGGAGCTGTTTTTT; cdr3_aa: CASNDPGTGSGELFF
j_call: TRBJ1-4; d_call: .; v_call: TRBV19; clone_size: .; cdr3_nt: TGTGCCAGTAGTATTCTAGGGGGTGAAAAACTGTTTTTT; cdr3_aa: CASSILGGEKLFF
j_call: TRBJ2-4; d_call: .; v_call: TRBV9; clone_size: .; cdr3_nt: TGTGCCAGCAGCCCGCGCTGGGGGGAAAACATTCAGTACTTC; cdr3_aa: CASSPRWGENIQYF
j_call: TRBJ2-7; d_call: .; v_call: TRBV28; clone_size: .; cdr3_nt: TGTGCCAGCACCCTTGCGGGCCGCTACGAGCAGTACTTC; cdr3_aa: CASTLAGRYEQYF
j_call: TRBJ1-5; d_call: TRBD1; v_call: TRBV24-1; clone_size: .; cdr3_nt: TGTGCCACCAGTGAGACAGGGAATAGCAATCAGCCCCAGCATTTT; cdr3_aa: CATSETGNSNQPQHF